Presented here are 2 T cell receptor beta chains from one specimen sequenced in a study of shared clonotypes between healthy human individuals. Only in-frame clones appear in the TCRdb table, and some are missing; sequencing was by immunoSEQ multiplex PCR. The repertoire holds some 2,000,000 clones, with 85% to 95% as singletons. Naivety among CD8 cells was defined by CD45RO negativity and positive CCR7 selection, thereby excluding terminally differentiated effector memory CD45RA+ cells. Sequenced: naive CD8+ T cells sorted from blood. The receptors here all came from a man between 18 and 29 years old in good health.

The gene calls are TRBV5-1 and TRBJ2-3; 10 bases align to TRBD2. The CDR3 runs to 15 residues. The germline V gene encodes CDR1 SGHRS and CDR2 YFSETQ. The trim removed 0 bases at V and 5 bases at J, leaving 3 bases unmatched. Here the CDR3 reads CASSLEPSGRDTQYF. CDR3 DNA: TGCGCCAGCAGCTTGGAACCTAGCGGGAGAGATACGCAGTATTTT.

The chain employs TRBV2 and TRBJ1-2; TRBD1 matches 11 bases. Losses at the gene ends were 3 bases for V and 8 bases for J; bases not matched to a gene: 8. Germline values: CDR1 SNHLY, CDR2 FYNNEI. This CDR3 has 15 residues. CDR3 loop: CASSDPRTGGTGYTF. The CDR3, as DNA: TGTGCCAGCAGTGATCCACGGACAGGGGGCACGGGCTACACCTTC. Combining the CDR3 with reference TRBV2 and TRBJ1-2 gives the whole variable domain EPEVTQTPSHQVTQMGQEVILRCVPISNHLYFYWYRQILGQKVEFLVSFYNNEISEKSEIFDDQFSVERPDGSNFTLKIRSTKLEDSAMYFCASSDPRTGGTGYTFGSGTRLTVV.